The present TCR beta chain was sequenced within a study of blood T cells in healthy people across ages. Primed by a sample-barcoded 5' primer and a J-beta primer mix, a second PCR proceeded for roughly 6 to 12 cycles. TCRdb recomputed calls from the 5' RACE reads with MiXCR, one row per CDR3 protein. The sample includes approximately 1.5 million distinct CDR3 sequences, almost 35% of them seen just once. PBMCs, at least 6 million per sample, were isolated. Germline V gives CDR1 LNHDA, CDR2 SQIVND (reference sequence). V was shortened by 5 bases and J by 2 bases, with 19 bases between the two germline ends. CDR3 length equals 17 residues.

The chain is built from TRBV19 and TRBJ1-5; tentative D call: TRBD1 (6 bases). Sequenced input: blood. The receptor was isolated from a woman aged 25 to 39 in good health. CDR3 coding DNA: TGTGCCAGTAGTCTACGGGACAATCCCGGGGGCAATCAGCCCCAGCATTTT. It specifies CASSLRDNPGGNQPQHF.